These 23 T cell receptor beta chains share one sample of origin, sequenced in a study of beta chain features in type 1 diabetes. TCRB transcripts that were expressed got sequenced, as all of the isolated RNA had been reverse transcribed. Profiled with immunoSEQ multiplex PCR; TCRdb holds only in-frame clones, not every one. The sample records about 410,000 clones, approximately 15% being singletons. Sequenced: naive CD4+ T cells from blood. The receptors shown here come from a man under 40 in good health.

This clone was observed a handful of times. The CDR3 bases are TGTGCCACCCAGAAGGCCACAGATACGCAGTATTTT. Translated: CATQKATDTQYF. The V call is TRBV6-5, the J call TRBJ2-3; D is unresolved. Germline V CDR1 and CDR2: MNHEY, SVGAGI. V gave up 10 bases and J gave up 2 bases, with 10 bases separating them. This CDR3 comprises 12 residues.

This chain links TRBV10-3 with TRBJ2-7; D unclear. Trimming left V 10 bases short and J 4 bases short, with 14 bases between. The CDR3 extends over 12 amino acids. CDR1 is ENHRY and CDR2 is SYGVKD in the germline V gene. In DNA, the CDR3 is TGTGCCAGTGGTGAGGCAAAATACGAGCAGTACTTC. This sequence encodes CASGEAKYEQYF.

The chain carries TRBV2 and TRBJ2-4, with a possible D match to TRBD1 (6 bases). Germline assignment: CDR1 SNHLY and CDR2 FYNNEI. Deletions cut 8 bases from V and 7 bases from J, with 24 bases between. The CDR3 length is 16 residues. The CDR3 DNA sequence: TGTGCCAGCCGGCGGCCCACACAGGGCGTTGCTAACATTCAGTACTTC. It is translated as CASRRPTQGVANIQYF.

Regarding this clone: Sequence at one end of the junction differs from germline and may be a read error. V is TRBV30 and J is TRBJ2-3; tentative D call: TRBD1 (5 bases). The CDR3 consists of 14 residues. Germline V gene data show CDR1 as GTSNPN and CDR2 as SVGIG (reference sequence). The CDR3 sequence: CAWSVGRATGTQYF. The CDR3 bases are TGTGCCTGGAGTGTAGGCAGGGCCACAGGTACGCAGTATTTT.

A few counts support this clone. The chain employs TRBV7-2 and TRBJ2-3; a weak D match, TRBD2 (6 bases). Germline CDR1 SGHTA, CDR2 FQGNSA. Trimming removed 7 bases at V and 3 bases at J, with 14 bases between. The CDR3 consists of 14 residues. The CDR3 DNA follows: TGTGCCAGCACCCCAGGGAGGTGGACAGATACGCAGTATTTT. Its translation is CASTPGRWTDTQYF.

The V gene is TRBV5-1, the J gene TRBJ1-6; TRBD1 aligns across 9 bases. CDR3 size: 17 residues. CDR1 SGHRS and CDR2 YFSETQ come from the germline V gene. Trimming removed 4 bases from V and 9 bases from J; junction bases left unmatched: 14. The CDR3 loop reads CASSPVAGQGIGSPLHF. CDR3 nucleotide sequence: TGCGCCAGCAGCCCTGTAGCGGGACAGGGAATCGGTTCACCCCTCCACTTT.

The chain joins TRBV5-4 to TRBJ2-1; maybe TRBD1 (6 bases). The CDR3 totals 17 residues. V gave up 0 bases and J gave up 8 bases, with 21 bases separating them. Germline-derived CDR1 and CDR2 are SGHNT and YYREEE (reference sequence). The CDR3 DNA sequence: TGTGCCAGCAGCTTGGAGGTGTCAGGGGCCCTTCGGGATGAGCAGTTCTTC. It codes for CASSLEVSGALRDEQFF.

V usage is TRBV14 and J usage is TRBJ1-1, with a tentative D call TRBD1 (5 bases). Germline CDR1 is SGHDN and CDR2 is FVKESK. The CDR3 runs 13 residues. V was cut by 4 bases and J by 4 bases, with 10 bases left in between. In DNA form, the CDR3 reads TGTGCCAGCAGCCTCCAGGGTGGCACTGAAGCTTTCTTT. This sequence encodes CASSLQGGTEAFF.

This clone came up a few times. The chain combines TRBV18 with TRBJ2-5; the D gene is possibly TRBD2 (5 bases). This CDR3 is built from 13 residues. Trimming stripped 5 bases from V and 2 bases from J, with 9 bases between. Germline V gives CDR1 KGHSH, CDR2 LQKENI. The CDR3: CASSSGTQETQYF. For the CDR3, the DNA is TGTGCCAGCTCAAGCGGAACACAAGAGACCCAGTACTTC.

The chain employs TRBV6-5 and TRBJ2-5; 7 bases fit TRBD2. CDR1 is MNHEY and CDR2 is SVGAGI in the germline V gene. The V gene end was trimmed by 6 bases and the J gene end by 2 bases; junction bases not matched to a gene: 3. The CDR3 is 13 amino acids. The CDR3 coding sequence is TGTGCCAGCAGAGGACTAGGACAAGAGACCCAGTACTTC. Translated, it gives CASRGLGQETQYF.

This clone was seen more than once but under ten times. This rearrangement joins TRBV2 to TRBJ2-3; 7 positions match TRBD1. This CDR3 comprises 15 residues. Germline V gene lookup returns CDR1 SNHLY and CDR2 FYNNEI. The V gene end was trimmed by 4 bases and the J gene end by 4 bases; junction bases not matched to a gene: 8. The CDR3 DNA follows: TGTGCCAGCAGTGTCGACAGGGTTGGCGCAGATACGCAGTATTTT. The encoded protein is CASSVDRVGADTQYF.

This clone was observed a few times. The V call is TRBV30, the J call TRBJ2-3; D gene unclear. The germline CDR1 and CDR2 sequences are GTSNPN and SVGIG (reference sequence). Trimming took off 4 bases at V and 5 bases at J, with 7 bases between the two ends. The CDR3 loop spans 11 amino acids. The CDR3 loop reads CAWKRLDTQYF. The DNA for the CDR3 is TGTGCCTGGAAACGGTTAGATACGCAGTATTTT.

This chain joins TRBV7-9 and TRBJ2-5, with 7 bases matching TRBD1. Germline CDR1 SEHNR, CDR2 FQNEAQ (reference sequence). There are 14 residues in the CDR3. The trim removed 5 bases at V and 5 bases at J, leaving 8 bases unmatched. CDR3 protein: CASSLRQGGETQYF. As DNA, the CDR3 is TGTGCCAGCAGCCTACGACAGGGTGGGGAGACCCAGTACTTC.

The chain is built from TRBV7-9 and TRBJ2-3; D is perhaps TRBD1 (5 bases). Trimming removed 1 base at V and 9 bases at J, with 11 bases between. Germline lookup yields CDR1 SEHNR and CDR2 FQNEAQ (reference sequence). CDR3 length: 13 residues. The CDR3 loop is CASSLGGRATQYF. The DNA for the CDR3 is TGTGCCAGCAGCTTAGGTGGCAGGGCGACGCAGTATTTT.

The chain joins TRBV7-9 to TRBJ2-5; 8 nucleotides match TRBD1. V trimming: 4 bases; J trimming: 5 bases; junction bases outside the gene matches: 3. The V gene's germline CDR1 is SEHNR and CDR2 FQNEAQ (reference sequence). CDR3 length equals 13 residues. The CDR3 is CASSSRGLETQYF. The CDR3 nucleotides read TGTGCCAGCAGCTCCAGGGGGCTGGAGACCCAGTACTTC. The full variable domain, rest sourced from reference TRBV7-9 and TRBJ2-5, is DTGVSQNPRHKITKRGQNVTFRCDPISEHNRLYWYRQTLGQGPEFLTYFQNEAQLEKSRLLSDRFSAERPKGSFSTLEIQRTEQGDSAMYLCASSSRGLETQYFGPGTRLLVL.

The rearrangement links TRBV7-2 to TRBJ2-5, with D possibly TRBD2 on 5 matching bases. Germline CDR1 is SGHTA and CDR2 is FQGNSA. V was pared by 4 bases and J by 7 bases, with 19 bases between. This CDR3 has 15 amino acids. Written as DNA, the CDR3 is TGTGCCAGCAGCTATGTGCGGGTGCGGTTGGGGACCCAGTACTTC. Translation gives CASSYVRVRLGTQYF.

V usage is TRBV4-3 and J usage is TRBJ2-1; 7 bases align to TRBD1. This CDR3 has 17 amino acids. Trimming took 0 bases from V and 3 from J; bases not matched to a gene: 8. Per the germline V gene, CDR1 is LGHNA and CDR2 is YSLEER. The CDR3, as DNA: TGCGCCAGCAGCCAAGATCTCAGGGACAGATACTACAATGAGCAGTTCTTC. This gives the protein CASSQDLRDRYYNEQFF.

This clone was seen more than once but under ten times. The rearrangement joins TRBV27 to TRBJ2-7; 10 bases fit TRBD1. The CDR3 spans 14 residues. With 11 bases clipped from V and 2 bases from J, the junction kept 9 bases outside the gene matches. CDR1 is MNHEY and CDR2 is SMNVEV in the germline V gene (reference sequence). CDR3 protein: CAVRRGTGAYEQYF. The CDR3 bases are TGTGCCGTCAGACGCGGGACAGGGGCCTACGAGCAGTACTTC.

Worth noting for this clone: Other DNA sequences within the sample encode an identical CDR3. The chain carries TRBV9 and TRBJ2-5, with D tentatively TRBD2 (6 bases). The germline V gene encodes CDR1 SGDLS and CDR2 YYNGEE. There are 14 residues in the CDR3. Trimming took off 0 bases at V and 0 bases at J, with 6 bases between the two ends. The CDR3 is CASSVGGNQETQYF. CDR3 nucleotide sequence: TGTGCCAGCAGCGTAGGCGGGAACCAAGAGACCCAGTACTTC.

This chain links TRBV5-4 with TRBJ2-2; 8 bases map to TRBD2. With 0 bases clipped from V and 4 bases from J, the junction kept 8 bases outside the gene matches. The CDR3 consists of 17 residues. Germline loops: CDR1 SGHNT, CDR2 YYREEE (reference sequence). CDR3 nucleotides: TGTGCCAGCAGCTTGGACAAGATAGGACTAGCCACCGGGGAGCTGTTTTTT. Amino acids: CASSLDKIGLATGELFF.

The sample holds a few counts of this clone. J is TRBJ1-1 and V is TRBV18; 8 positions match TRBD1. V shed 2 bases, J shed 5 bases, and the junction held 1 base outside the gene matches. The germline V gene encodes CDR1 KGHSH and CDR2 LQKENI. This CDR3 has 13 amino acids. CDR3 region: CASSPGTGTEAFF. The CDR3 DNA reads TGTGCCAGCTCACCAGGGACAGGAACTGAAGCTTTCTTT. The whole variable domain, remainder taken from reference TRBV18 and TRBJ1-1, is NAGVMQNPRHLVRRRGQEARLRCSPMKGHSHVYWYRQLPEEGLKFMVYLQKENIIDESGMPKERFSAEFPKEGPSILRIQQVVRGDSAAYFCASSPGTGTEAFFGQGTRLTVV.

This clone was detected only a few times. V and J are TRBV2 and TRBJ2-2; D uncertain. CDR1 and CDR2 (germline): SNHLY, FYNNEI. Trimming pared 6 bases from V and 10 bases from J, leaving 9 bases between. The CDR3 is made up of 11 amino acids. CDR3 loop: CASSSLSELFF. CDR3 nucleotides: TGTGCCAGCAGCTCCCTCTCGGAGCTGTTTTTT. Filled out from reference TRBV2 and TRBJ2-2, the complete variable domain reads EPEVTQTPSHQVTQMGQEVILRCVPISNHLYFYWYRQILGQKVEFLVSFYNNEISEKSEIFDDQFSVERPDGSNFTLKIRSTKLEDSAMYFCASSSLSELFFGEGSRLTVL.

The chain combines TRBV5-6 with TRBJ2-1; 8 bases match TRBD2. V lost 4 bases and J lost 3; bases outside the gene matches: 9. The CDR3 contains 16 residues. Germline V gives CDR1 SGHDT, CDR2 YYEEEE. CDR3 protein: CASSRLGLADYNEQFF. CDR3 nucleotides: TGTGCCAGCAGCAGACTTGGACTAGCTGACTACAATGAGCAGTTCTTC.